This entry lists 8 T cell receptor beta chains sequenced from one sample in a study of CD8+CD57+ T cells in acquired aplastic anemia. Genomic DNA, the template, was used for profiling of the TCR beta VDJ and CDR3. TCRdb used MiXCR to reprocess the reads, holding one entry per CDR3 protein. The sample lists about 160,000 distinct CDR3 sequences, more than 45% occurring once. Patients included in sequencing had previously demonstrated CD8+CD57+ cell expansion by flow cytometry. The sample comprised sorted CD4+, CD8+, or CD8+CD57+ T cells (not recorded which) from PBMCs. All receptors derive from a human donor with aplastic anemia.

This clonotype was observed many times. V gene TRBV7-2 combines with J gene TRBJ1-5; TRBD1 is a possible D gene (5 bases). The V and J ends lost 3 bases and 3 bases respectively, with 9 bases between them. Germline-derived CDR1 and CDR2 are SGHTA and FQGNSA. This CDR3 spans 14 amino acids. Here the CDR3 reads CASSFDSINQPQHF. CDR3 coding DNA: TGTGCCAGCAGCTTCGACAGCATCAATCAGCCCCAGCATTTT.

This clonotype was counted between two and nine times. The rearrangement links TRBV24-1 to TRBJ2-5; maybe TRBD1 (5 bases). This CDR3 region has 15 residues. Germline V gene data show CDR1 as KGHDR and CDR2 as SFDVKD. V lost 4 bases to trimming and J lost 4 bases, with 15 bases between them. DNA of the CDR3: TGTGCCACCAGTGAAGCCGACAGTAGTCGAGAGACCCAGTACTTC. This encodes CATSEADSSRETQYF.

The J gene is TRBJ2-7, the V gene TRBV7-8; D perhaps matches TRBD2 (5 bases). Trimming removed 0 bases from V and 2 bases from J, with 8 bases in between. Germline loops: CDR1 SGHVS, CDR2 FQNEAQ. There are 14 residues in the CDR3. The CDR3 spells CASSLAGAAYEQYF. The CDR3 nucleotides are TGTGCCAGCAGCTTAGCGGGAGCAGCCTACGAGCAGTACTTC.

V usage is TRBV10-3 and J usage is TRBJ1-1, with D tentatively TRBD1 (6 bases). Trimming left V 4 bases short and J 4 bases short, with 13 bases between. The CDR3 runs to 14 residues. Germline CDR1 and CDR2: ENHRY and SYGVKD. CDR3 residues: CAISVQGIGTEAFF. The DNA for the CDR3 is TGTGCCATCAGTGTACAGGGCATTGGCACTGAAGCTTTCTTT.

Notes on this clonotype: The junction departs from the called germline gene at one end, perhaps through a read error. The chain carries TRBV2 and TRBJ2-7; maybe TRBD1 (5 bases). Germline-derived CDR1 and CDR2 are SNHLY and FYNNEI. This CDR3 has 13 amino acids. CDR3 protein: CASSEGWGQEQYF. The CDR3, as DNA: TGTGCCAGCAGTGAAGGTTGGGGCCAGGAGCAGTACTTT.

This clonotype was picked up many times. The rearrangement joins TRBV5-1 to TRBJ2-3, with TRBD2 identical over 10 bases. The V and J ends lost 5 bases and 2 bases, in that order; junction bases with no gene match: 2. CDR1 and CDR2 (germline): SGHRS, YFSETQ. This CDR3 has 14 residues. CDR3 coding DNA: TGCGCCAGCAGACTAGCGGGAACCACAGATACGCAGTATTTT. The encoded protein is CASRLAGTTDTQYF.

This clonotype was seen a single time. The chain couples TRBV15 to TRBJ2-1; D is tentatively TRBD1 or TRBD2 (6 bases each). The germline V and J ends were trimmed by 2 bases and 8 bases, with 10 bases remaining between them. CDR3 length: 13 residues. In germline, CDR1 is LNHNV, CDR2 YYDKDF (reference sequence). CDR3 sequence (DNA): TGTGCCACCAGCAGACCCGGGGGCGATGAGCAGTTCTTC. Translating gives CATSRPGGDEQFF.

The chain combines TRBV15 with TRBJ1-4, with D hard to call. Trimming took off 6 bases at V and 3 bases at J, with 17 bases between the two ends. This CDR3 comprises 16 residues. Germline V lookup: CDR1 LNHNV, CDR2 YYDKDF (reference sequence). DNA for the CDR3: TGTGCCACCAGTCCCCGCACCCCGCTGTCTAATGAAAAACTGTTTTTT. Encoded protein: CATSPRTPLSNEKLFF.